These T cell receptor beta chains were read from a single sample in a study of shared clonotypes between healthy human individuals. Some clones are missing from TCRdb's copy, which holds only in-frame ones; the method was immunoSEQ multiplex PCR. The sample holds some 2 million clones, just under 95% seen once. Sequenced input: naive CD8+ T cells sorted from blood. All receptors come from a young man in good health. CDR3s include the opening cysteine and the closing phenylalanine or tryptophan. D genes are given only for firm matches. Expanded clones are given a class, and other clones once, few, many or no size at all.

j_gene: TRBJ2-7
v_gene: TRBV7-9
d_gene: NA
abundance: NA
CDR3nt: TGTGCCAGCAGCTCGACTCAAGGGGCAATACACGAGCAGTACTTC
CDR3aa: CASSSTQGAIHEQYF

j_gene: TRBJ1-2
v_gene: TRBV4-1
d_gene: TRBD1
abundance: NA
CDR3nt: TGCGCCAGCAGCCAAGCGGACAGGCCCAGAACCTTC
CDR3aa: CASSQADRPRTF

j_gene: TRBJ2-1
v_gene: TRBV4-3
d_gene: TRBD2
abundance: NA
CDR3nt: TGCGCCAGCAGCCAAGTGCGGTGGGGGGTCAGGAGACTAGCGGGAGACAATGAGCAGTTCTTC
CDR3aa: CASSQVRWGVRRLAGDNEQFF

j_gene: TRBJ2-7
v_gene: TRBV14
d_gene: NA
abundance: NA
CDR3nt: TGTGCCAGCAGTCGGGGGGCCGACCCCTACGAGCAGTACTTC
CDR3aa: CASSRGADPYEQYF

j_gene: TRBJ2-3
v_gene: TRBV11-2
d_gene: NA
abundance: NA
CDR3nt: TGTGCCAGCAGCTTATATGCGAGCACAGATACGCAGTATTTT
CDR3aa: CASSLYASTDTQYF

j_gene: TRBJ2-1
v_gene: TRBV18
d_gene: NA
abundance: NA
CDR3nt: TGTGCCAGCTCCCCCGCTACTAACAATGAGCAGTTCTTC
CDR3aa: CASSPATNNEQFF

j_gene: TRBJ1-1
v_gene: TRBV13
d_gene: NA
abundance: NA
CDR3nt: TGTGCCAGCAGCTTCACCAGGAACACTGAAGCTTTCTTT
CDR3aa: CASSFTRNTEAFF

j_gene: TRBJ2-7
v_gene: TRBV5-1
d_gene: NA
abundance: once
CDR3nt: TGCGCCAGCAGCTTGTACGAGCAGTACTTC
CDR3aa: CASSLYEQYF

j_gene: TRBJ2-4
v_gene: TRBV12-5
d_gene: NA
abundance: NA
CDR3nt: TGTGCTAGTGGTTTGGTAGGGTCGGCGGAAAACATTCAGTACTTC
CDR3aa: CASGLVGSAENIQYF

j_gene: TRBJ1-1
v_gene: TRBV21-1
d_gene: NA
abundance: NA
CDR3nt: TGTGCCAGCAGCCGGGAACAGGGTGGAGGCACAAACACTGAAGCTTTCTTT
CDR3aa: CASSREQGGGTNTEAFF

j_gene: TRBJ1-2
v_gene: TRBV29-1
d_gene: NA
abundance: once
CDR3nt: TGCAGCGTTGAAGTGAACTATGGCTACACCTTC
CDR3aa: CSVEVNYGYTF

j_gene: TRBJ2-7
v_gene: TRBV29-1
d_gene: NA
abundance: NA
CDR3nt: TGCAGCGTTGAGGGCAGGGGCTCCTACGAGCAGTACTTC
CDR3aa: CSVEGRGSYEQYF

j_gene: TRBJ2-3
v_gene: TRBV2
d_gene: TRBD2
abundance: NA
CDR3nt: TGTGCCAGCAGTGAGGCTAGCGGGGGGCTAAGAGATACGCAGTATTTT
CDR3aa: CASSEASGGLRDTQYF

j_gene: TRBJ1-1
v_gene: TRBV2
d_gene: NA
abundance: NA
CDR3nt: TGTGCCAGCGTACCCTCTGAAGCTTTCTTT
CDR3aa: CASVPSEAFF

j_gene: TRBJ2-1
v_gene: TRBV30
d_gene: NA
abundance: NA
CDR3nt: TGTGCCTGGAGTGTTGGATCGAGCTCCTACAATGAGCAGTTCTTC
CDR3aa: CAWSVGSSSYNEQFF

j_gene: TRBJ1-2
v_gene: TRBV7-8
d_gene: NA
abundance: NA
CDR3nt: TGTGCCAGCAGCTTACAGGGAAACTATGGCTACACCTTC
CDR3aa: CASSLQGNYGYTF

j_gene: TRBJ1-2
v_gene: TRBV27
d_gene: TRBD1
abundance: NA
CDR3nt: TGTGCCAGCAGTATGGGACAGAACCCTAACTATGGCTACACCTTC
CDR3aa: CASSMGQNPNYGYTF

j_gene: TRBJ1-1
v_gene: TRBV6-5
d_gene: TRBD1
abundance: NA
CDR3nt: TGTGCCAGCAGTGGACCGGACAGGGGAGTAACTGAAGCTTTCTTT
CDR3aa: CASSGPDRGVTEAFF

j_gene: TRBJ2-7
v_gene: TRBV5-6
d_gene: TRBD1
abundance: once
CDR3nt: TGTGCCAGCAGCTTCGGGACAGGGGCATACGAGCAGTACTTC
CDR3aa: CASSFGTGAYEQYF

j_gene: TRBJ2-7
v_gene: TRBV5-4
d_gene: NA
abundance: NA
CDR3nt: TGTGCCAGCAGCTTGGTAGGTAGCGACTACGAGCAGTACTTC
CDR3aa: CASSLVGSDYEQYF

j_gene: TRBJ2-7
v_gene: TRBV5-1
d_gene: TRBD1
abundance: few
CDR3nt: TGCGCCAGCAGCACAACAGGGGCCGAGCAGTACTTC
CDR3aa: CASSTTGAEQYF

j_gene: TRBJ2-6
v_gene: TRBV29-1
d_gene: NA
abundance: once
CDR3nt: TGCAGCGTTGAAGTGTCGGGCTCGGGTGGGGCCAACGTCCTGACTTTC
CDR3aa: CSVEVSGSGGANVLTF

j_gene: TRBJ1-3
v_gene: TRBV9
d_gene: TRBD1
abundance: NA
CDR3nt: TGTGCCAGCAGCGCGGGACAGGACTCTGGAAACACCATATATTTT
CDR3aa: CASSAGQDSGNTIYF

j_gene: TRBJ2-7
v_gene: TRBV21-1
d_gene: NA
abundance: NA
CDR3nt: TGTGCCAGCACCAGCAAATGGGCAGAGGACGGGGGCGAGCAGTACTTC
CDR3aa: CASTSKWAEDGGEQYF

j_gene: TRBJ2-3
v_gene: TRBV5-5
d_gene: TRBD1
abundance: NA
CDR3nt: TGTGCCAGCAGCCGACAGGGACCCTGGGAGGATACGCAGTATTTT
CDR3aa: CASSRQGPWEDTQYF

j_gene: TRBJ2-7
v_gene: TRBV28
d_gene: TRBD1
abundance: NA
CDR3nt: TGTGCCAGCAGGCTACAGGGGTTAGGGCAGGGAGTGGAGTACTTC
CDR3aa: CASRLQGLGQGVEYF

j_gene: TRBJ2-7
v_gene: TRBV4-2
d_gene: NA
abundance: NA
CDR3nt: TGTGCCAGCAGCCAAGGCGCGCAGGGTGGCGAGCAGTACTTC
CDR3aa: CASSQGAQGGEQYF

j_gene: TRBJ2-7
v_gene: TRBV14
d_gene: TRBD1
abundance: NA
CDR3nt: TGTGCCAGCAGCCAAACCGGGACAGCCGCTCAGTACTTC
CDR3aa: CASSQTGTAAQYF

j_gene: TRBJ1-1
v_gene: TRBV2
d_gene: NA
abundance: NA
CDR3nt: TGTGCCAGCAGTGAGACATTAGGGGACACTGAAGCTTTCTTT
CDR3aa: CASSETLGDTEAFF

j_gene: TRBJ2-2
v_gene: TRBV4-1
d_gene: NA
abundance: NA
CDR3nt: TGCGCCAGCAGCCAAGTGGCGACGGGGGAGCTGTTTTTT
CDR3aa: CASSQVATGELFF

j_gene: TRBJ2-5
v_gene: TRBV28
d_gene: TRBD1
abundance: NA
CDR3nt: TGTGCCAGCAGTCAAGACAGGGGGTACCAAGAGACCCAGTACTTC
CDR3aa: CASSQDRGYQETQYF

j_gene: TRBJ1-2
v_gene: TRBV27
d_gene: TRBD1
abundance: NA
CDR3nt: TGTGCCAGCAGTCCTACTCTAGACAGGGCGGTTGGCTACACCTTC
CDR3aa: CASSPTLDRAVGYTF

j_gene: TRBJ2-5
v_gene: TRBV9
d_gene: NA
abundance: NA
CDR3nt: TGTGCCAGCAGCGCCCCGAGGGAAGAGACCCAGTACTTC
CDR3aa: CASSAPREETQYF

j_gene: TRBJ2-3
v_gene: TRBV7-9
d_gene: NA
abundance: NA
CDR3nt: TGTGCCAGCTCGGCGGGTACGCAGTATTTT
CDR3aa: CASSAGTQYF

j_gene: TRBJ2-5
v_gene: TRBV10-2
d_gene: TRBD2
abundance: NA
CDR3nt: TGCGCCAGCAGTGCCGACAAAGGACTAGCGGAAGAGACCCAGTACTTC
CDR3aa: CASSADKGLAEETQYF

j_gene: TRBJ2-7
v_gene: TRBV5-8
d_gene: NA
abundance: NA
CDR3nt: TGTGCCAGCAGCTTAAGGGGGTACGAGCAGTACTTC
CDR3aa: CASSLRGYEQYF

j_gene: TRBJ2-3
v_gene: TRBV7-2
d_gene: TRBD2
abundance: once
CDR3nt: TGTGCCAGCAGCTTCTATAGCGGGTGGGTCACAGATACGCAGTATTTT
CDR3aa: CASSFYSGWVTDTQYF

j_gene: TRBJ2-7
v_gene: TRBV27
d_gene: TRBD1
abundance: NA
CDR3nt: TGTGCCAGCAGGACAGGGGGTTACGAGCAGTACTTC
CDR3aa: CASRTGGYEQYF

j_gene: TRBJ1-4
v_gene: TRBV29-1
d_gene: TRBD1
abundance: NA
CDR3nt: TGCAGCGTCCGGGGGAGACAGGGGGCGCAAGAAAAACTGTTTTTT
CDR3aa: CSVRGRQGAQEKLFF

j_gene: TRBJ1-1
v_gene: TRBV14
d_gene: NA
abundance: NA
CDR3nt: TGTGCCAGCAGCCTATCGAAGTGGGAGACAGAGAGGTGGGACACTGAAGCTTTCTTT
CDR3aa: CASSLSKWETERWDTEAFF

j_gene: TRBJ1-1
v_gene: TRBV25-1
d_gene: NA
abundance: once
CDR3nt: TGTGCCAGCAGTGAACTGAAGGGCACTGAAGCTTTCTTT
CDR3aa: CASSELKGTEAFF

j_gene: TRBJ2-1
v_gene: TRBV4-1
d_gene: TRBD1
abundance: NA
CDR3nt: TGCGCCAGCAGCCTCGTGGACAGGGGGAATGTGAATGAGCAGTTCTTC
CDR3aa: CASSLVDRGNVNEQFF

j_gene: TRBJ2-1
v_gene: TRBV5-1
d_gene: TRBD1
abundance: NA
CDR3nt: TGCGCCAGCAGCTTGGCGACAGGGAACAATGAGCAGTTCTTC
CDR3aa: CASSLATGNNEQFF

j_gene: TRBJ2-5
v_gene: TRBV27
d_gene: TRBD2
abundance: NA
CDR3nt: TGTGCCAGCAGCCTCGTAGCGGGGGGTCTCGAGACCCAGTACTTC
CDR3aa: CASSLVAGGLETQYF

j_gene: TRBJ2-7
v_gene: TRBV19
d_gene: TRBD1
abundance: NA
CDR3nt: TGTGCCAGTAGTATAGGGGACAGGGCCTACGAGCAGTACTTC
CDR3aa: CASSIGDRAYEQYF

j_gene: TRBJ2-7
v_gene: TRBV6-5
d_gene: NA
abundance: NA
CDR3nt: TGTGCCAGCAGTTACTCCAGGGGAAGGTACGAGCAGTACTTC
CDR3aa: CASSYSRGRYEQYF

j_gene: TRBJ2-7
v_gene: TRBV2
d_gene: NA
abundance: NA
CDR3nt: TGTGCCAGCAGACCGGCCTTTGACGAGCAGTACTTC
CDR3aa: CASRPAFDEQYF

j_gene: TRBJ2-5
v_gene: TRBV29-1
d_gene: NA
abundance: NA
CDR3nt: TGCAGCGCGCGGACAGCCGAAGAGACCCAGTACTTC
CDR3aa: CSARTAEETQYF

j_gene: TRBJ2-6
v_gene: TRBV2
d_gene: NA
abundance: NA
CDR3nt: TGTGCCAGCAGTGGCGTCAGGGGTGACGTCCTGACTTTC
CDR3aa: CASSGVRGDVLTF

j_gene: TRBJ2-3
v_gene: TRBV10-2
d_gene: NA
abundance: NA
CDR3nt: TGCGCCAGCAGTGAGTTAGGACTCCAGGGTACGCAGTATTTT
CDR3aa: CASSELGLQGTQYF